The source of this T cell receptor (beta chain) is a study of molecular identifiers for immune sequencing clone quantification. The CDR3 loop spans 16 amino acids. CDR1 SEHNR and CDR2 FQNEAQ come from the germline V gene (reference sequence). The V and J ends lost 5 bases and 5 bases respectively, with 19 bases between them. TCRdb reprocessed the PCR reads via MiXCR and lists one record per CDR3 protein. This sample has around 54,000 distinct CDR3 sequences, with approximately 25% found just once. Points on this clonotype: Just one base apart from a much larger clone, this may be a read error. No conserved phenylalanine or tryptophan is present at the end of the CDR3, so a read error is the likely explanation.

This receptor was taken from a human donor in good health. Some libraries in this study had Jurkat cell RNA spiked in. The rearrangement links TRBV7-9 to TRBJ2-1, with D perhaps given as TRBD1 or TRBD2 (5 bases each). The source material was naive CD8+ T cells from blood, with Jurkat cell RNA spiked in. Specified subset: FACS-sorted CD8+CD4-CCR7+CD45RA+ naive T cells. The CDR3 DNA sequence: TGTGCCAGCAGCCCCTCAGGGCGTCTCGGGGACAATGAGCAGTTCATC. The encoded protein is CASSPSGRLGDNEQFI.